These 18 T cell receptor beta chains came from one sample sequenced in a study of blood T cell repertoires in COVID-19. Clones were read by immunoSEQ multiplex PCR, and TCRdb kept only the in-frame ones, dropping some. The data show a few hundred thousand clones, 75% to 90% seen once. Sequences were obtained from PBMCs or T cells enriched from blood (not recorded which). All receptors derive from a man aged 25 to 40 who had recovered from COVID-19.

This chain uses TRBV6-5 with TRBJ1-1; D is possibly TRBD1 (5 bases). Trimming took off 0 bases at V and 1 base at J, with 9 bases between the two ends. Germline lookup yields CDR1 MNHEY and CDR2 SVGAGI. This CDR3 has 15 residues. The CDR3 region is CASSYSNTGNTEAFF. The CDR3 DNA reads as TGTGCCAGCAGTTACTCGAACACAGGGAACACTGAAGCTTTCTTT.

The chain joins TRBV5-6 to TRBJ1-2; D not certain. The CDR3 extends over 14 amino acids. Germline V gives CDR1 SGHDT, CDR2 YYEEEE. Trimming removed 0 bases at V and 0 bases at J, with 6 bases between. CDR3 DNA sequence: TGTGCCAGCAGCTTGGACACGACTAACTATGGCTACACCTTC. Encoded protein: CASSLDTTNYGYTF.

This clone was detected only once. The genes are TRBV6-5 and TRBJ1-1, with D possibly being TRBD1 (6 bases). Trimming took off 7 bases at V and 2 bases at J, with 17 bases between the two ends. This CDR3 has 15 amino acids. The V gene's germline CDR1 is MNHEY and CDR2 SVGAGI. The CDR3 here is CASTPGVGFNTEAFF. CDR3 nucleotides: TGTGCCAGCACCCCAGGGGTAGGGTTCAACACTGAAGCTTTCTTT.

V is TRBV3-1 (or the pseudogene TRBV3-2) and J is TRBJ1-3; possibly TRBD1 for D (5 bases). Germline CDR1 reads LGHDT; CDR2 reads YNNKEL (reference sequence). The V end was cut by 3 bases, the J end by 4 bases, with 7 bases between. This CDR3 comprises 13 residues. CDR3 DNA sequence: TGTGCCAGCAGCCATAGGACAGGAAACACCATATATTTT. Its protein is CASSHRTGNTIYF.

V and J are TRBV19 and TRBJ1-2; 7 bases are a match to TRBD1. The ends lost 3 bases at V and 3 bases at J; junction bases unmatched: 4. This CDR3 is built from 14 residues. Per germline, CDR1 LNHDA and CDR2 SQIVND (reference sequence). CDR3: CASSIPGQYYGYTF. In DNA form, the CDR3 reads TGTGCCAGTAGTATTCCGGGACAGTACTATGGCTACACCTTC. The full variable domain, completed using reference TRBV19 and TRBJ1-2, is DGGITQSPKYLFRKEGQNVTLSCEQNLNHDAMYWYRQDPGQGLRLIYYSQIVNDFQKGDIAEGYSVSREKKESFPLTVTSAQKNPTAFYLCASSIPGQYYGYTFGSGTRLTVV.

The chain uses TRBV9 and TRBJ2-3; perhaps TRBD1 as D (5 bases). V was clipped by 2 bases and J by 5 bases, with 12 bases between them. Germline V gene sequence: CDR1 SGDLS, CDR2 YYNGEE. The CDR3 covers 14 residues. The CDR3, as DNA: TGTGCCAGCAGCGTGAAAGGGGCAGGAGATACGCAGTATTTT. Protein: CASSVKGAGDTQYF.

The rearrangement joins TRBV11-2 to TRBJ2-5; TRBD2 might be the D (7 bases). The germline V gene encodes CDR1 SGHAT and CDR2 FQNNGV. This CDR3 contains 16 residues. The V and J ends lost 1 base and 2 bases respectively, with 14 bases between them. CDR3 region: CASSLGMRGPQETQYF. CDR3 DNA: TGTGCCAGCAGCTTAGGTATGCGGGGGCCTCAAGAGACCCAGTACTTC.

V is TRBV11-2 and J is TRBJ2-4; D perhaps matches TRBD1 (5 bases). Looked up from germline, CDR1 is SGHAT and CDR2 is FQNNGV. V was trimmed by 1 base and J by 0 bases, leaving 10 bases between them. There are 16 residues in the CDR3. The CDR3 loop is CASSLGQTLAKNIQYF. For the CDR3, the DNA is TGTGCCAGCAGCTTAGGACAGACATTAGCCAAAAACATTCAGTACTTC.

A few counts support this clone. The V gene is TRBV15, the J gene TRBJ2-6; 7 bases map to TRBD1. The germline V gene has CDR1 LNHNV and CDR2 YYDKDF (reference sequence). The CDR3 loop spans 16 amino acids. V gave up 1 base and J gave up 2 bases; unmatched junction bases: 2. The CDR3 DNA is TGTGCCACCAGCAGAGCGACAGGGACTGGGGCCAACGTCCTGACTTTC. This encodes CATSRATGTGANVLTF. Drawing the rest from reference TRBV15 and TRBJ2-6, the complete variable domain is DAMVIQNPRYQVTQFGKPVTLSCSQTLNHNVMYWYQQKSSQAPKLLFHYYDKDFNNEADTPDNFQSRRPNTSFCFLDIRSPGLGDTAMYLCATSRATGTGANVLTFGAGSRLTVL.

This chain links TRBV5-1 with TRBJ1-4, with D hard to call. The V end lost 2 bases, the J end lost 0 bases, and 5 bases lay between the germline ends. Germline CDR1 SGHRS, CDR2 YFSETQ. This CDR3 has 14 residues. The DNA for the CDR3 is TGCGCCAGCAGCTTACAGACAACTAATGAAAAACTGTTTTTT. This encodes CASSLQTTNEKLFF. The variable domain in full, completed from reference TRBV5-1 and TRBJ1-4, reads KAGVTQTPRYLIKTRGQQVTLSCSPISGHRSVSWYQQTPGQGLQFLFEYFSETQRNKGNFPGRFSGRQFSNSRSEMNVSTLELGDSALYLCASSLQTTNEKLFFGSGTQLSVL.

The chain is built from TRBV5-4 and TRBJ2-5, with no clear D. Germline V CDR1 and CDR2: SGHNT, YYREEE (reference sequence). The V and J ends lost 4 bases and 2 bases respectively, with 9 bases between them. The CDR3 has 13 residues. In nucleotides, the CDR3 is TGTGCCAGCAGCCCGTCGGAGCAAGAGACCCAGTACTTC. This translates into CASSPSEQETQYF.

The chain is built from TRBV11-2 and TRBJ1-2, with 8 bases identical to TRBD1. There are 9 residues in the CDR3. CDR1 is SGHAT and CDR2 is FQNNGV in the germline V gene. CDR3 protein: CGTGYGYTF. The CDR3 region has the DNA TGTGGGACAGGGTATGGCTACACCTTC.

The chain carries TRBV7-9 and TRBJ1-1, with a possible D match to TRBD1 (5 bases). CDR1 is SEHNR and CDR2 is FQNEAQ in the germline V gene (reference sequence). Trimming stripped 1 base from V and 8 bases from J, with 5 bases between. There are 11 residues in the CDR3. CDR3 loop: CASSLGTEAFF. CDR3 DNA: TGTGCCAGCAGCTTAGGGACAGAAGCTTTCTTT.

V is TRBV6-2 or TRBV6-3 and J is TRBJ2-2; D is possibly TRBD1 (6 bases). Germline V gives CDR1 MNHEY, CDR2 SVGEGT. The ends were cut back, 5 bases at V and 5 bases at J, with 9 bases in the middle. The CDR3 has 13 amino acids. CDR3 protein: CASSRTGTGELFF. In DNA form, the CDR3 reads TGTGCCAGCAGTCGAACAGGGACCGGGGAGCTGTTTTTT.

V usage is TRBV5-1 and J usage is TRBJ1-1; 9 bases line up with TRBD1. Germline CDR1 and CDR2: SGHRS and YFSETQ. The J segment lost 3 bases and the V segment lost 2 bases, leaving 5 bases of the junction unmatched. The CDR3 contains 15 residues. CDR3 protein: CASSLQGAGDTEAFF. The CDR3 region has the DNA TGCGCCAGCAGCTTACAGGGGGCGGGGGACACTGAAGCTTTCTTT. Variable domain in full (rest from reference TRBV5-1 and TRBJ1-1): KAGVTQTPRYLIKTRGQQVTLSCSPISGHRSVSWYQQTPGQGLQFLFEYFSETQRNKGNFPGRFSGRQFSNSRSEMNVSTLELGDSALYLCASSLQGAGDTEAFFGQGTRLTVV.

The J gene is TRBJ1-5, the V gene TRBV5-4; D call uncertain. Germline-derived CDR1 and CDR2 are SGHNT and YYREEE (reference sequence). V was shortened by 1 base and J by 0 bases, with 5 bases between the two germline ends. This CDR3 is built from 14 residues. The CDR3 sequence is CASSLFGSNQPQHF. The CDR3 coding sequence is TGTGCCAGCAGCTTGTTCGGTAGCAATCAGCCCCAGCATTTT. Based on the CDR3 plus reference TRBV5-4 and TRBJ1-5, the full variable domain is ETGVTQSPTHLIKTRGQQVTLRCSSQSGHNTVSWYQQALGQGPQFIFQYYREEENGRGNFPPRFSGLQFPNYSSELNVNALELDDSALYLCASSLFGSNQPQHFGDGTRLSIL.

V is TRBV7-3 and J is TRBJ2-5; D gene uncertain. This CDR3 comprises 13 residues. Germline loops: CDR1 SGHTA, CDR2 FQGTGA. Trimming took off 5 bases at V and 5 bases at J, with 12 bases between the two ends. The CDR3 DNA is TGTGCCAGCAGCCAGATTCCTAGGGAGACCCAGTACTTC. Translation gives CASSQIPRETQYF.

This clone was seen once. This chain links TRBV24-1 with TRBJ2-5; D may be TRBD1 (5 bases). V gave up 7 bases and J gave up 3 bases, with 11 bases separating them. Germline CDR1 reads KGHDR; CDR2 reads SFDVKD. The length of the CDR3 is 13 residues. DNA of the CDR3: TGTGCCACCAGCCGAATAGGGGAAGAGACCCAGTACTTC. Translating gives CATSRIGEETQYF.